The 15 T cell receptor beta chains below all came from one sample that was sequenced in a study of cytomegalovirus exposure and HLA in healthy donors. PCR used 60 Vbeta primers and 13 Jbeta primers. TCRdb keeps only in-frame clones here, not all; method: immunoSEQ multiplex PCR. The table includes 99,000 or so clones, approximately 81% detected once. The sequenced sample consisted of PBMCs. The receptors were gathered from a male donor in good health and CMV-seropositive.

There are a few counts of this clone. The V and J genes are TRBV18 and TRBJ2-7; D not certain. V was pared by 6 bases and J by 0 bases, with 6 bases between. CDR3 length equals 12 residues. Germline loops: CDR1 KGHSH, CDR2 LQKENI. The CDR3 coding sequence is TGTGCCAGCTCCTTTAGCTCCTACGAGCAGTACTTC. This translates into CASSFSSYEQYF.

CDR3 in amino acids: CASSLLQGVSGNTIYF. The CDR3 bases are TGTGCCAGCAGCTTACTACAGGGGGTCTCTGGAAACACCATATATTTT. The J gene is TRBJ1-3, the V gene TRBV5-6, with 8 bases fitting TRBD1. The CDR3 runs 16 residues. Germline V gene sequence: CDR1 SGHDT, CDR2 YYEEEE. V trimming: 2 bases; J trimming: 0 bases; junction bases outside the gene matches: 4.

CDR3 protein: CASSLRDRGDTIYF. DNA for the CDR3: TGTGCCAGCAGCCTCCGGGACAGGGGGGACACCATATATTTT. The chain has TRBV6-5 and TRBJ1-3, with 11 positions matching TRBD1. The CDR3 totals 14 residues. Germline values: CDR1 MNHEY, CDR2 SVGAGI. The trim removed 6 bases at V and 8 bases at J, leaving 6 bases unmatched.

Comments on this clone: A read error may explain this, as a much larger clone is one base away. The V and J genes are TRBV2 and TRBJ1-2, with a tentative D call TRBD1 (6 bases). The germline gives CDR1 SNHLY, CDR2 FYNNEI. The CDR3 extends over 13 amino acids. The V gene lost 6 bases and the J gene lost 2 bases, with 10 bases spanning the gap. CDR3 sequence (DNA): TGTGCCAGCAGCGCGGACAGAAACTATGGCTACACCTTC. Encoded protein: CASSADRNYGYTF.

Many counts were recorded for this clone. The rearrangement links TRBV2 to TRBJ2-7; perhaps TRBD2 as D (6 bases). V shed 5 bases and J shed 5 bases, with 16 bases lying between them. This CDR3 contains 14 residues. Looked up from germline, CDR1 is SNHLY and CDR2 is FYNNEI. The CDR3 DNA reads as TGTGCCAGCAGTATGGGGGGAGGTTTCAACGAGCAGTACTTC. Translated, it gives CASSMGGGFNEQYF.

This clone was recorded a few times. CDR3 in amino acids: CASSQVTGESNQPQHF. The CDR3 bases are TGTGCCAGCAGCCAAGTGACAGGGGAGAGCAATCAGCCCCAGCATTTT. This sequence joins TRBV4-2 and TRBJ1-5; 8 bases match TRBD1. V trimming: 1 base; J trimming: 1 base; junction bases outside the gene matches: 3. From germline, CDR1 is LGHNA and CDR2 YNFKEQ. This CDR3 contains 16 residues.

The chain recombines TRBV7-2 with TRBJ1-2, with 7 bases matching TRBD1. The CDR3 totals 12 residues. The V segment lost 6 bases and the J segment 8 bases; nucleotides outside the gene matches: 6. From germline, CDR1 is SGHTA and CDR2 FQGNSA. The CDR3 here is CASSFRQGGYTF. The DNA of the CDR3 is TGTGCCAGCAGTTTTAGACAGGGAGGCTACACCTTC.

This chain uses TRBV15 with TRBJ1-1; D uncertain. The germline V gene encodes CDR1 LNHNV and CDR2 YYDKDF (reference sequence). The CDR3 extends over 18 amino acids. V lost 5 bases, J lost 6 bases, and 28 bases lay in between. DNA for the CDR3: TGTGCCACCAGCTTCACTGGTGGGAGATCCGGCTACCTCGCTGAAGCTTTCTTT. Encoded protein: CATSFTGGRSGYLAEAFF.

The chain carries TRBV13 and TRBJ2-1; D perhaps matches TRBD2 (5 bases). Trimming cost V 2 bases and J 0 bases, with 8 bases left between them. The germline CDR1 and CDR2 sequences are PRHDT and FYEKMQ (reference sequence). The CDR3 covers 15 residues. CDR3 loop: CASSLRTASYNEQFF. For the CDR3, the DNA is TGTGCCAGCAGCTTAAGGACTGCCTCCTACAATGAGCAGTTCTTC.

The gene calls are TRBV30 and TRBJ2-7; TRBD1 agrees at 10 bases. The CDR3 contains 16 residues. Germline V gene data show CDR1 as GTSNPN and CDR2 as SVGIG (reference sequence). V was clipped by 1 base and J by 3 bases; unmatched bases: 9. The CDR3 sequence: CAWSGPGQGNFYEQYF. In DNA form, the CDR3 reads TGTGCCTGGAGTGGACCGGGACAGGGGAATTTCTACGAGCAGTACTTC.

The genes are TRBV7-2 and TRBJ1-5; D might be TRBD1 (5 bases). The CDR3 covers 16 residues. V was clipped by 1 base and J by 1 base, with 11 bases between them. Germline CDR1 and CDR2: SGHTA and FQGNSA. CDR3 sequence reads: CASSLVEGFSNQPQHF. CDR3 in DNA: TGTGCCAGCAGCTTAGTGGAGGGGTTCAGCAATCAGCCCCAGCATTTT.

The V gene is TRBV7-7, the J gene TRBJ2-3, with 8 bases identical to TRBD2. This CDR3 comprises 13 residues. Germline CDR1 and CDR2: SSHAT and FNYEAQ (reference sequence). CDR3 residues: CAVPGLEWDTQYF. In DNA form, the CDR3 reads TGTGCGGTACCGGGACTAGAGTGGGATACGCAGTATTTT. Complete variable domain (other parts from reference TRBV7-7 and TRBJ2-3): GAGVSQSPRYKVTKRGQDVTLRCDPISSHATLYWYQQALGQGPEFLTYFNYEAQPDKSGLPSDRFSAERPEGSISTLTIQRTEQRDSAMYRCAVPGLEWDTQYFGPGTRLTVL.

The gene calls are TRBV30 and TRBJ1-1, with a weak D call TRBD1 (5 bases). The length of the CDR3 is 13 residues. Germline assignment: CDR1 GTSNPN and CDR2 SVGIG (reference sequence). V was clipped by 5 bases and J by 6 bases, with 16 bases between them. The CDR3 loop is CAWSPLTTAEAFF. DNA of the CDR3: TGTGCCTGGTCCCCTCTGACGACAGCTGAAGCTTTCTTT.

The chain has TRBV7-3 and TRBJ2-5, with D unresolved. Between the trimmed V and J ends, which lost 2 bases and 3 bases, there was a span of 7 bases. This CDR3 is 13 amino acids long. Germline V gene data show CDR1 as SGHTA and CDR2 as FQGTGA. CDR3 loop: CASSLDGEETQYF. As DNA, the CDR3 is TGTGCCAGCAGCTTAGACGGAGAAGAGACCCAGTACTTC.

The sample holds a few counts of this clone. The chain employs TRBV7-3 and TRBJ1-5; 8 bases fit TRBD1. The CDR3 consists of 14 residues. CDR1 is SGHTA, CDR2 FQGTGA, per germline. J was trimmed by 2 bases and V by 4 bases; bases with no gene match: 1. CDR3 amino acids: CASSSTGGNQPQHF. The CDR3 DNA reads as TGTGCCAGCAGCTCGACAGGGGGCAATCAGCCCCAGCATTTT.